The present T cell receptor beta chain was sequenced within a study of T cell changes during pregnancy in multiple sclerosis. CDR1 and CDR2 from the germline V gene are SGHDT and YYEEEE. The CDR3 runs 16 residues. Trimming stripped 4 bases from V and 5 bases from J, with 21 bases between. This clone was detected only once. Clones were read by immunoSEQ multiplex PCR, and TCRdb kept only the in-frame ones, dropping some. The table records approximately 49,000 clones, 85% to 90% of them present only once. V is TRBV5-6 and J is TRBJ2-5, with D perhaps matching TRBD2 (5 bases). Source: peripheral blood, taken after pregnancy. The clonotype was recovered from a female donor in good health, enrolled as a control in a pregnancy study. The CDR3 loop is CASSGGNGPRLETQYF. The DNA of the CDR3 is TGTGCCAGCAGCGGAGGAAATGGACCCAGACTGGAGACCCAGTACTTC.